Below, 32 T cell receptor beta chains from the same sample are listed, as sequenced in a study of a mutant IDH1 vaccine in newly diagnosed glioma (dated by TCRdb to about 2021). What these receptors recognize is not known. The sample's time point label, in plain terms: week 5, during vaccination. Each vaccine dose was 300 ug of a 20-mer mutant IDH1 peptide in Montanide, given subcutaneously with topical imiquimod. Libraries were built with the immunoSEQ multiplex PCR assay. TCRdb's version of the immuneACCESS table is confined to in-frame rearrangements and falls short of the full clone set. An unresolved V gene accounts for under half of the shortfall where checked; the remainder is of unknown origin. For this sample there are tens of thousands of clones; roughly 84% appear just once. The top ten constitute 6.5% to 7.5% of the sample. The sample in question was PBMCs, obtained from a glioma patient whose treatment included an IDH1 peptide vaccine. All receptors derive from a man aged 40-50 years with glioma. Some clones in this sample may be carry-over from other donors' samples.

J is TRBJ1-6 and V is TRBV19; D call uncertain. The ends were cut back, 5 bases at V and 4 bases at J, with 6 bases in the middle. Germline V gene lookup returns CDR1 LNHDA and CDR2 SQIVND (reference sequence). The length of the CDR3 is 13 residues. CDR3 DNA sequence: TGTGCCAGTAGTCCGGGATATAATTCACCCCTCCACTTT. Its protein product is CASSPGYNSPLHF.

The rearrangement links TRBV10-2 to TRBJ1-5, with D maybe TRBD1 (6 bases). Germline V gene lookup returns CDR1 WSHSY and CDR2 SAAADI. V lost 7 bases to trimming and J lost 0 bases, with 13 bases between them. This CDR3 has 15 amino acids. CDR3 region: CASNERGYSNQPQHF. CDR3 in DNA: TGCGCCAGCAACGAGAGGGGGTATAGCAATCAGCCCCAGCATTTT.

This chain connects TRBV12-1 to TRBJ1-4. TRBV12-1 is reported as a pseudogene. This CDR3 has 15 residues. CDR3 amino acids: CASSLRDGSNEKLFF. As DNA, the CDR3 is TGTGCCAGCAGCTTGAGGGACGGGTCTAATGAAAAACTGTTTTTT.

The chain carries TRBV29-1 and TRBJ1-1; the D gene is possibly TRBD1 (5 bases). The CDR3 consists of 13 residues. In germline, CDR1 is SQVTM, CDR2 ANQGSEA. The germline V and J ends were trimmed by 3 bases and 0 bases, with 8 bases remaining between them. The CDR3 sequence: CSVEGPMNTEAFF. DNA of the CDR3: TGCAGCGTTGAGGGGCCAATGAACACTGAAGCTTTCTTT.

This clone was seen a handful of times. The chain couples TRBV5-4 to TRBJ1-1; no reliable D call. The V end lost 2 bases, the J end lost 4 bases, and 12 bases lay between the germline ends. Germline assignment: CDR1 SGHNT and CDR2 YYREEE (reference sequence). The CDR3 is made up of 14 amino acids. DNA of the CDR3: TGTGCCAGCAGCTTAAGAGTAACAGCCACTGAAGCTTTCTTT. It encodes CASSLRVTATEAFF. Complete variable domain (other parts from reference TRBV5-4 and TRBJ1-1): ETGVTQSPTHLIKTRGQQVTLRCSSQSGHNTVSWYQQALGQGPQFIFQYYREEENGRGNFPPRFSGLQFPNYSSELNVNALELDDSALYLCASSLRVTATEAFFGQGTRLTVV.

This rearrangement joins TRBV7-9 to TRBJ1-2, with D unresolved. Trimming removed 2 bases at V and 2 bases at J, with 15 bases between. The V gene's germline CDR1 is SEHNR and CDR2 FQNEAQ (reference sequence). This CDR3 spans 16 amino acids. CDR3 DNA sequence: TGTGCCAGCAGCTTATGGTTGGGTCCGCCGAACTATGGCTACACCTTC. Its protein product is CASSLWLGPPNYGYTF.

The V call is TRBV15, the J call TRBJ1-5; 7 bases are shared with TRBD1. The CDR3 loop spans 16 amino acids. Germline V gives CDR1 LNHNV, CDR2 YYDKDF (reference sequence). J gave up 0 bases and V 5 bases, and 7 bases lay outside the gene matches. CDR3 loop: CATSPRDSYSNQPQHF. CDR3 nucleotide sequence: TGTGCCACCAGCCCGAGGGACAGTTATAGCAATCAGCCCCAGCATTTT.

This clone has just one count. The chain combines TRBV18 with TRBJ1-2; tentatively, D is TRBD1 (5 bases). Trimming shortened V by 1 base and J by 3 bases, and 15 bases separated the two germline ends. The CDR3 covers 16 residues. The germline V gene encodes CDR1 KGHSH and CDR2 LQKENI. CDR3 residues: CASSPLVTPGDYGYTF. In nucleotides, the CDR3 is TGTGCCAGCTCACCACTGGTAACACCGGGGGACTATGGCTACACCTTC.

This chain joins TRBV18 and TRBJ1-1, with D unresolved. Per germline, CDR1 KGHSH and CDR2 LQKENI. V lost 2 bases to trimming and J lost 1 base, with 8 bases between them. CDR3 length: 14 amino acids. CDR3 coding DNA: TGTGCCAGCTCACCAGGTCAGCCGAACACTGAAGCTTTCTTT. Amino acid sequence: CASSPGQPNTEAFF.

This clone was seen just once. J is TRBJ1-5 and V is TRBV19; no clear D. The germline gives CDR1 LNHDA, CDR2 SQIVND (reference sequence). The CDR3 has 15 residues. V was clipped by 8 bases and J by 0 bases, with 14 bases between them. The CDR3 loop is CASGIGDPSNQPQHF. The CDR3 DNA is TGTGCCAGTGGGATCGGTGACCCTAGCAATCAGCCCCAGCATTTT.

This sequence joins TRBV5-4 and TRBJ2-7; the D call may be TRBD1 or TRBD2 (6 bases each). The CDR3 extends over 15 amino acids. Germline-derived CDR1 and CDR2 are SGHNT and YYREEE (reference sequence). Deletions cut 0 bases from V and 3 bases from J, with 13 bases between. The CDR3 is CASSLDRGRLYEQYF. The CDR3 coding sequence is TGTGCCAGCAGCTTGGATAGGGGGAGGCTCTACGAGCAGTACTTC.

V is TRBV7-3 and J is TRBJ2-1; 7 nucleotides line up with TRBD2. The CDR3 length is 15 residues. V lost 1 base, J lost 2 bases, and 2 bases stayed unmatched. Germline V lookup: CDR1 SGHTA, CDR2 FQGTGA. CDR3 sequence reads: CASSLRLAAYNEQFF. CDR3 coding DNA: TGTGCCAGCAGCTTAAGGCTAGCGGCCTACAATGAGCAGTTCTTC.

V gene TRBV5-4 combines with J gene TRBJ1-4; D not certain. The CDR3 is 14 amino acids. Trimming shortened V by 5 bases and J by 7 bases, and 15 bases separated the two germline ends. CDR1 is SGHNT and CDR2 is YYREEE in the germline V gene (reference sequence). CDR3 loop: CASSLRADGEKLFF. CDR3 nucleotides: TGTGCCAGCAGTCTAAGGGCCGACGGTGAAAAACTGTTTTTT. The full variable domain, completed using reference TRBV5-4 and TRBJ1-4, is ETGVTQSPTHLIKTRGQQVTLRCSSQSGHNTVSWYQQALGQGPQFIFQYYREEENGRGNFPPRFSGLQFPNYSSELNVNALELDDSALYLCASSLRADGEKLFFGSGTQLSVL.

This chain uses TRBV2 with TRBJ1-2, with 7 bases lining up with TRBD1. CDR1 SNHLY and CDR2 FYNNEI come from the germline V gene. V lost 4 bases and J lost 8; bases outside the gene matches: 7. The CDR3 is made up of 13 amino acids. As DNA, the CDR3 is TGTGCCAGCAGTGTAAGGGGGCAGGAAGGCTACACCTTC. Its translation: CASSVRGQEGYTF.

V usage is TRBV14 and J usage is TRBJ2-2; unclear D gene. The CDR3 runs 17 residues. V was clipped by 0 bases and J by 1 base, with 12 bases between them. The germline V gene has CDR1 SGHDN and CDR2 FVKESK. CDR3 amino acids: CASSQDHGQVNTGELFF. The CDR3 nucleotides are TGTGCCAGCAGCCAAGATCACGGGCAGGTGAACACCGGGGAGCTGTTTTTT.

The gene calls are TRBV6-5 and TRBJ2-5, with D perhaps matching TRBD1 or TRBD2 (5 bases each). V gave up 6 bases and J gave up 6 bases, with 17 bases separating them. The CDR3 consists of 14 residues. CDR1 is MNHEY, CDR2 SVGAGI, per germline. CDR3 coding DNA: TGTGCCAGCAGCCCCGCTGCTGGGGGACAGACCCAGTACTTC. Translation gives CASSPAAGGQTQYF.

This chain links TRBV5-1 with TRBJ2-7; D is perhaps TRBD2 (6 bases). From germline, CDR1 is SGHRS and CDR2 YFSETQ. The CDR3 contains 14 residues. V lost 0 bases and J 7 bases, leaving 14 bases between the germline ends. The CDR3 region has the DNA TGCGCCAGCAGCTTGGGGGCAGTCGGGGGAGAGCAGTACTTC. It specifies CASSLGAVGGEQYF.

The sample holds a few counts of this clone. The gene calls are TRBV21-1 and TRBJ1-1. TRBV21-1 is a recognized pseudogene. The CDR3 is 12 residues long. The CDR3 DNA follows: TGTGCCAGCAGAGAAACGGAGGCTGAAGCTTTCTTT. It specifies CASRETEAEAFF.

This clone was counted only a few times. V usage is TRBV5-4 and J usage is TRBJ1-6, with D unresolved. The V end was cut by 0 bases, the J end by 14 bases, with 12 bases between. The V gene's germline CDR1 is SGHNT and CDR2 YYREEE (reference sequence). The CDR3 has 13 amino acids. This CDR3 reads CASSLVQSATLHF. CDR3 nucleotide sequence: TGTGCCAGCAGCTTGGTACAGTCCGCCACCCTCCACTTT.

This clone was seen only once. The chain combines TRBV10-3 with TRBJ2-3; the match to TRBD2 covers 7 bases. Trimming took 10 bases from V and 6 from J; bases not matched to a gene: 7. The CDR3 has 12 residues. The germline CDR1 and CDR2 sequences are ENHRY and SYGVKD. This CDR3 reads CATAGEGDTQYF. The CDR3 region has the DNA TGTGCCACCGCCGGGGAGGGGGATACGCAGTATTTT.

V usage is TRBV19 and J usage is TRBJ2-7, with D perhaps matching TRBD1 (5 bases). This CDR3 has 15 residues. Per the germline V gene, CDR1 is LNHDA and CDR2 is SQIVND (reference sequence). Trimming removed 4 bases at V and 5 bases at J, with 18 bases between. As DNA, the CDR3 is TGTGCCAGTAGTACCAGCGACAGCTCCCTCCACGAGCAGTACTTC. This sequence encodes CASSTSDSSLHEQYF.

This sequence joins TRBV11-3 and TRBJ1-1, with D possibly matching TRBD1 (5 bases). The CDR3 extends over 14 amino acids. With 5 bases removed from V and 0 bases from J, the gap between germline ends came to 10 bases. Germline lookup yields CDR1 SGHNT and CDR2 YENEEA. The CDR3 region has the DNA TGTGCCAGCAGCCCGGGACCTTTGAACACTGAAGCTTTCTTT. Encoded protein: CASSPGPLNTEAFF.

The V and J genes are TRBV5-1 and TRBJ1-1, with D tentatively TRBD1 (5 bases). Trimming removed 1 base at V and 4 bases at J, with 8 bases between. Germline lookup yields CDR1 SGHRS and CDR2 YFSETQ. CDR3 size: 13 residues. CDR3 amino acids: CASSLSGGTEAFF. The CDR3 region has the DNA TGCGCCAGCAGCTTGTCGGGGGGCACTGAAGCTTTCTTT.

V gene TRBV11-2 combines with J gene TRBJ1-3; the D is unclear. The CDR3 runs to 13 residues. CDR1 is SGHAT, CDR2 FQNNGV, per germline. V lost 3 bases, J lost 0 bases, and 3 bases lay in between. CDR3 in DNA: TGTGCCAGCAGCTTCGGCTCTGGAAACACCATATATTTT. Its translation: CASSFGSGNTIYF.

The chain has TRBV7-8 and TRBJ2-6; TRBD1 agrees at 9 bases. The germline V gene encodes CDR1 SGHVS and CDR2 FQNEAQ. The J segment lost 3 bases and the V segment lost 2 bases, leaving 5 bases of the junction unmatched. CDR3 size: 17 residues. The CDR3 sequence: CASSLRDRVDGANVLTF. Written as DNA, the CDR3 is TGTGCCAGCAGCTTAAGGGACAGGGTAGATGGGGCCAACGTCCTGACTTTC.

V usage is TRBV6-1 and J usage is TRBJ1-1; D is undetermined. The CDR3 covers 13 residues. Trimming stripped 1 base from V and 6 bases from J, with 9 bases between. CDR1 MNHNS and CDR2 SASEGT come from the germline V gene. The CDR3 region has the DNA TGTGCCAGCAGTGAAGAAGGGTTGGCTGAAGCTTTCTTT. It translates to CASSEEGLAEAFF.

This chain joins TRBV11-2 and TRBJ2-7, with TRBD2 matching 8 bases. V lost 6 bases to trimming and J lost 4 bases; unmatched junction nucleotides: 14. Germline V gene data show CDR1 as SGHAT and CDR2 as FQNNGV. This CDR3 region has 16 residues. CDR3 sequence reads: CASREAGTRLWYEQYF. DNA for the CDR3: TGTGCCAGCAGAGAGGCCGGGACTAGGCTATGGTACGAGCAGTACTTC.

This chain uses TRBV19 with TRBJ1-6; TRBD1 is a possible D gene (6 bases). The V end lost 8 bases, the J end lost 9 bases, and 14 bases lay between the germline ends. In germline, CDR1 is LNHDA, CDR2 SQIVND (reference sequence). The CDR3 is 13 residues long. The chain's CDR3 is CASQQGSGSPLHF. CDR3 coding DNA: TGTGCCAGTCAACAGGGTAGTGGTTCACCCCTCCACTTT.

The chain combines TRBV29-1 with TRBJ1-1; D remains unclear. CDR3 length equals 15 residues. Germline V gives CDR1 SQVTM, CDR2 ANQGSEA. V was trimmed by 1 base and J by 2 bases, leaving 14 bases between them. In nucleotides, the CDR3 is TGCAGCGTTGAAGGGGTTTTCGGGATAAACACTGAAGCTTTCTTT. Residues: CSVEGVFGINTEAFF. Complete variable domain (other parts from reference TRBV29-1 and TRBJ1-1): SAVISQKPSRDICQRGTSLTIQCQVDSQVTMMFWYRQQPGQSLTLIATANQGSEATYESGFVIDKFPISRPNLTFSTLTVSNMSPEDSSIYLCSVEGVFGINTEAFFGQGTRLTVV.

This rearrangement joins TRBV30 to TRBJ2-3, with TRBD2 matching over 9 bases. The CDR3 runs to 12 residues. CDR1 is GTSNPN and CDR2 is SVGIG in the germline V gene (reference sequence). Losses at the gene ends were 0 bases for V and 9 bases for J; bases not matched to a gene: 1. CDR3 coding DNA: TGTGCCTGGAGTGTTGCGGGGGGGACGCAGTATTTT. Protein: CAWSVAGGTQYF. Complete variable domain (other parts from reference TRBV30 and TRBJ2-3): SQTIHQWPATLVQPVGSPLSLECTVEGTSNPNLYWYRQAAGRGLQLLFYSVGIGQISSEVPQNLSASRPQDRQFILSSKKLLLSDSGFYLCAWSVAGGTQYFGPGTRLTVL.

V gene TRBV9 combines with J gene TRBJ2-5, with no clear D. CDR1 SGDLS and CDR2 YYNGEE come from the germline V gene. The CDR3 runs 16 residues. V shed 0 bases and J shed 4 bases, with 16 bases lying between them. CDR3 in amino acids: CASSVVAGPGSETQYF. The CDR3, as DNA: TGTGCCAGCAGCGTAGTTGCAGGACCTGGATCAGAGACCCAGTACTTC.

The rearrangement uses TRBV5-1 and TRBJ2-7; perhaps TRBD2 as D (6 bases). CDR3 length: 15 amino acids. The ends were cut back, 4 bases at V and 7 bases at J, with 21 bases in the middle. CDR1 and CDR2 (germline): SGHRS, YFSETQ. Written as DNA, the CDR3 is TGCGCCAGCAGCGGAGGGGACGGGGAGTTGGGAGAGCAGTACTTC. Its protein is CASSGGDGELGEQYF.